A selection of T cell receptor beta chains follows, all from one sample in a study of blood T cell repertoires in COVID-19. Profiling relied on immunoSEQ multiplex PCR, and the TCRdb table lists in-frame clones only, not all of them. The sample holds tens of thousands of clones, over 80% seen once. The sample comprised peripheral blood. The receptors stem from a woman aged 60-75 years with active or convalescent COVID-19. CDR3s include the opening cysteine and the closing phenylalanine or tryptophan. A D gene is named only where the DNA matches it firmly. Size is stated for part of the rows, as once, few or many counts, or as a class when the clone is expanded.

CDR3aa	CDR3nt	len	d_gene	j_gene	v_gene	abundance
CAWSPELNQPQHF	TGTGCCTGGAGTCCCGAACTCAATCAGCCCCAGCATTTT	13	-	TRBJ1-5	TRBV30	-
CASSVQGYNEQFF	TGCGCCAGCAGCGTACAGGGTTACAATGAGCAGTTCTTC	13	-	TRBJ2-1	TRBV5-1	-
CASSVGTGPAEAFF	TGTGCCAGCAGCGTGGGGACAGGGCCGGCTGAAGCTTTCTTT	14	TRBD1	TRBJ1-1	TRBV9	-
CASTTEGESPLHF	TGTGCCAGCACCACCGAGGGGGAGTCACCCCTCCACTTT	13	-	TRBJ1-6	TRBV28	-
CASSQDGWEGAEAFF	TGCGCCAGCAGCCAAGATGGGTGGGAGGGCGCTGAAGCTTTCTTT	15	-	TRBJ1-1	TRBV4-1	once
CASSYRRGSGANVLTF	TGTGCCAGCAGCTATAGGAGGGGCTCTGGGGCCAACGTCCTGACTTTC	16	-	TRBJ2-6	TRBV7-3	-
CSSGTYYGYTF	TGCAGCTCCGGGACATACTATGGCTACACCTTC	11	-	TRBJ1-2	TRBV20-1	-
CATSEDERRDSLEADTQYF	TGTGCCACCAGTGAAGACGAGAGACGGGACAGTCTCGAAGCGGATACGCAGTATTTT	19	TRBD1	TRBJ2-3	TRBV24-1	-
CASSLGGAGVRNEQFF	TGTGCCAGCAGTTTAGGTGGGGCGGGAGTTAGAAATGAGCAGTTCTTC	16	TRBD2	TRBJ2-1	TRBV28	-
CASGLRRWTGRSNTGELFF	TGTGCTAGTGGTTTGAGGCGATGGACAGGGAGATCGAACACCGGGGAGCTGTTTTTT	19	TRBD1	TRBJ2-2	TRBV12-5	-
CASSLGLANTYEQYF	TGTGCCAGCAGCTTAGGGCTAGCGAATACCTACGAGCAGTACTTC	15	-	TRBJ2-7	TRBV7-2	-
CASSLEFALPLAGVDNEQFF	TGTGCCAGCAGCTTAGAATTCGCCCTTCCCCTAGCGGGAGTGGATAATGAGCAGTTCTTC	20	TRBD2	TRBJ2-1	TRBV11-2	-
CASSPPPGSIGYTF	TGTGCCAGCAGCCCTCCCCCCGGGTCGATAGGCTACACCTTC	14	-	TRBJ1-2	TRBV28	-
CASSTQNKNTEAFF	TGTGCCAGCAGTACGCAGAATAAGAACACTGAAGCTTTCTTT	14	-	TRBJ1-1	TRBV6-5	-
CASSPTPYGEQYF	TGTGCCAGTAGTCCCACGCCTTACGGCGAGCAGTACTTC	13	-	TRBJ2-7	TRBV19	-